This TCR beta chain was profiled in a study of post-analysis software for immune sequencing data. Whole-study context: The study covered relapsing-remitting, secondary progressive and progressive-relapsing courses of multiple sclerosis.

General study findings and limits: Controls had significantly higher normalized Chao1 diversity than multiple sclerosis patients. Under F measure analysis, samples from one preparation batch co-clustered strongly.

Points on this clonotype: Its antigen is unknown.

Every TCR beta cDNA library bore unique molecular identifiers. Each batch of roughly 0.95 to 10 million T cells produced 500,000 to 600,000 cDNA molecules. One entry per CDR3 protein results from TCRdb running MiXCR on the PCR reads. Of approximately 730,000 distinct CDR3 sequences listed, approximately 44% are singletons. The receptor comes from a girl under 18 with multiple sclerosis. Sequences were obtained from blood.

CDR3 residues: CASSPGVGRAEAFF. The CDR3 DNA is TGCGCCAGCAGCCCGGGGGTGGGACGGGCTGAAGCTTTCTTT. The V and J genes are TRBV5-1 and TRBJ1-1, with TRBD1 as a possible D gene (5 bases). The V gene lost 4 bases and the J gene lost 6 bases, with 16 bases spanning the gap. Germline assignment: CDR1 SGHRS and CDR2 YFSETQ. The CDR3 is made up of 14 amino acids.